Included here is one T cell receptor beta chain sequence, with context. This record belongs to a study of blood T cell repertoires in COVID-19. Sequencing was performed with immunoSEQ multiplex PCR; in TCRdb, only in-frame clones are kept and a portion is missing. The sample includes 100,000 or so clones, about four fifths of them seen just once. Trimming took 1 base from V and 4 from J, leaving 5 bases between them. The CDR3 is 11 residues long. Germline assignment: CDR1 GTSNPN and CDR2 SVGIG (reference sequence). Sequenced material: peripheral blood. This clonotype originated in a woman in her sixties or seventies with acute or convalescent COVID-19. The rearrangement joins TRBV30 to TRBJ2-7, with TRBD2 as a possible D gene (5 bases). DNA for the CDR3: TGTGCCTGGAGTGGAGGGTACGAGCAGTACTTC. Protein product: CAWSGGYEQYF.